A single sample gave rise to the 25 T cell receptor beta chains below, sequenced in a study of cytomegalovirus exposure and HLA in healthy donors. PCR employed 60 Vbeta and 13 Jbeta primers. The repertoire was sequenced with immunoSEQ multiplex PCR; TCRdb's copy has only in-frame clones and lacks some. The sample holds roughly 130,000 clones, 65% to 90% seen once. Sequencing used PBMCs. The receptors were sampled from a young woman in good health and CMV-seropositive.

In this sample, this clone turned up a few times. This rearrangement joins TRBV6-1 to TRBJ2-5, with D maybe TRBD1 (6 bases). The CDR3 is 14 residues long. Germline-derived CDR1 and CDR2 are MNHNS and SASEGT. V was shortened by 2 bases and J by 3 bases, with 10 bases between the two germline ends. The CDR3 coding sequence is TGTGCCAGCAGTGAACGGGACACAAAAGAGACCCAGTACTTC. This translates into CASSERDTKETQYF.

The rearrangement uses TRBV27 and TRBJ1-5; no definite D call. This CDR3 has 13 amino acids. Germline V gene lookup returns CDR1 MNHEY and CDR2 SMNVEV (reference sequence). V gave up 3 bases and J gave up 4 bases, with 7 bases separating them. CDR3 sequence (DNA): TGTGCCAGCAGTTTGAGCCTAAATCAGCCCCAGCATTTT. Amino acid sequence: CASSLSLNQPQHF.

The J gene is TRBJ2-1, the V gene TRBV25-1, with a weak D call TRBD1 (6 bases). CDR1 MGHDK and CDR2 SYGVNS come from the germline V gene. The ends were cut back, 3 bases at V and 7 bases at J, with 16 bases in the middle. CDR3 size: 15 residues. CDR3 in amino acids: CASSDKVGTRNEQFF. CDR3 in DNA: TGTGCCAGCAGTGACAAGGTAGGGACAAGGAATGAGCAGTTCTTC.

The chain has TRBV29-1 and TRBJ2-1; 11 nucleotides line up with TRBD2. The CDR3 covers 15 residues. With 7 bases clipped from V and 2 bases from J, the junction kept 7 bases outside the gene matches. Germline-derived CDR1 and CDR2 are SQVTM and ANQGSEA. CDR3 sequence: CSALTSGGTYNEQFF. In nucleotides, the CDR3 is TGCAGCGCCCTAACTAGCGGGGGCACCTACAATGAGCAGTTCTTC.

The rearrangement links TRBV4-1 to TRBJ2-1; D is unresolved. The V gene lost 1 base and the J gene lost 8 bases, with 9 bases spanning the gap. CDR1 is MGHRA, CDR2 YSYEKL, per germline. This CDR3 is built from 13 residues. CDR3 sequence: CASSQVVPDEQFF. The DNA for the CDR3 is TGCGCCAGCAGCCAAGTCGTCCCGGATGAGCAGTTCTTC.

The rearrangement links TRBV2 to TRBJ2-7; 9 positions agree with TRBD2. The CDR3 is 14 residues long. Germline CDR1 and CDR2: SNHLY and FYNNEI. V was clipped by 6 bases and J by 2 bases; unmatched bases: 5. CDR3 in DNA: TGTGCCAGCAGGGAGCGGGGGGTCCCCTACGAGCAGTACTTC. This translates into CASRERGVPYEQYF.

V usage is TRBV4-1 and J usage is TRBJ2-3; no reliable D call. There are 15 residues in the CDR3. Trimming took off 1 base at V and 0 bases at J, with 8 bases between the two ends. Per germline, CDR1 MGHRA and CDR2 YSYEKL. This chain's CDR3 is CASSQVSHSTDTQYF. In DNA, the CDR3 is TGCGCCAGCAGCCAAGTCAGTCATAGCACAGATACGCAGTATTTT.

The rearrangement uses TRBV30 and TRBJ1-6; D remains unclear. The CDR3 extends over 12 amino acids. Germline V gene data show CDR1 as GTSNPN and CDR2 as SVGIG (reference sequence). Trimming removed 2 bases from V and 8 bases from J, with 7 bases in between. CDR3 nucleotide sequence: TGTGCCTGGAGTAACGGGGATTCACCCCTCCACTTT. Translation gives CAWSNGDSPLHF.

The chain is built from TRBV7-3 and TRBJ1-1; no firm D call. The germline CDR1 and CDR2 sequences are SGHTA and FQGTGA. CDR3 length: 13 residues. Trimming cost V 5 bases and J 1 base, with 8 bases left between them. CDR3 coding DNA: TGTGCCAGCAGCCTACAGAGGAACACTGAAGCTTTCTTT. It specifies CASSLQRNTEAFF.

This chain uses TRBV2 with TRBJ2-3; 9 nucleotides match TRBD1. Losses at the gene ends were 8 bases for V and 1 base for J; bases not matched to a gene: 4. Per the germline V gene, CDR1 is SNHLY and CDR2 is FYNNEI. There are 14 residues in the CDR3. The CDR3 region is CASGRDRGTDTQYF. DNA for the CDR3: TGTGCCAGCGGGCGGGACAGGGGCACAGATACGCAGTATTTT.

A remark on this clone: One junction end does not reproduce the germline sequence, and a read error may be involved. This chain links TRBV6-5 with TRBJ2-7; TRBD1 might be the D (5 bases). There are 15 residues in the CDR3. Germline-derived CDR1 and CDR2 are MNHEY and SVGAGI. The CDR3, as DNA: TGTGCCAGCAGTTACGGACAATTTGGGGATTACGAGCAGTGCTTC. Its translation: CASSYGQFGDYEQCF.

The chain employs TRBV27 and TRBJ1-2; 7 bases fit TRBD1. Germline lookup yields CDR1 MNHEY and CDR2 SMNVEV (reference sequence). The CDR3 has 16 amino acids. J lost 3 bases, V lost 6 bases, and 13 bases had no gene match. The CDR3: CASSSSGTEVDYGYTF. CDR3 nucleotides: TGTGCCAGCAGCTCCTCCGGGACAGAGGTGGACTATGGCTACACCTTC.

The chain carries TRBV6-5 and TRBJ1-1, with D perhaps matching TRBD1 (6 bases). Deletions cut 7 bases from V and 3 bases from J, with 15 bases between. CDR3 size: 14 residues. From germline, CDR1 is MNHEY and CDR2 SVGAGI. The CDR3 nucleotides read TGTGCCAGCAATGAACAGGGTCTAGACACTGAAGCTTTCTTT. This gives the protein CASNEQGLDTEAFF.

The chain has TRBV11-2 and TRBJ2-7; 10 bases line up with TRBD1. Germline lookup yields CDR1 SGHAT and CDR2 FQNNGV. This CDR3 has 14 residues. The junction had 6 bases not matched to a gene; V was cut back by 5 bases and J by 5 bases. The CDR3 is CASSPTGGLDEQYF. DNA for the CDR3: TGTGCCAGCAGCCCGACAGGGGGCCTGGACGAGCAGTACTTC.

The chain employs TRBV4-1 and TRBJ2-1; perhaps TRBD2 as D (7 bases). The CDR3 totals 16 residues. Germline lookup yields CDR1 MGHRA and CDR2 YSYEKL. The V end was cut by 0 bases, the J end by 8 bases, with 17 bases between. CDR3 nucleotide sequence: TGCGCCAGCAGCCAAGATTCGGCGGGGGACATTTATGAGCAGTTCTTC. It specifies CASSQDSAGDIYEQFF.

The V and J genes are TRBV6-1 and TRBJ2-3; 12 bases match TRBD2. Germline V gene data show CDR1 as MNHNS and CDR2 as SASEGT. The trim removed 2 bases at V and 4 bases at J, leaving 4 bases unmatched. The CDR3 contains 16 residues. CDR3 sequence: CASSESSGGASDTQYF. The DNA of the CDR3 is TGTGCCAGCAGTGAATCTAGCGGGGGGGCCTCAGATACGCAGTATTTT.

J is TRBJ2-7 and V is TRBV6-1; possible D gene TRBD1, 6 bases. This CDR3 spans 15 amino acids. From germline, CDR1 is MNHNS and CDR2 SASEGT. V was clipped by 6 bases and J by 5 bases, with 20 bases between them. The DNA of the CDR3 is TGTGCCAGCAGCCCACTTCTGACAGGTTCCCACGAGCAGTACTTC. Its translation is CASSPLLTGSHEQYF.

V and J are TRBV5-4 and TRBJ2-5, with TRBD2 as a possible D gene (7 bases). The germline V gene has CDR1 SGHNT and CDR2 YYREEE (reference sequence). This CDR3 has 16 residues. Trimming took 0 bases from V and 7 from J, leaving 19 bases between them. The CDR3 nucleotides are TGTGCCAGCAGCTTGGCAGGGGACTACAACTCTGGGACCCAGTACTTC. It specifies CASSLAGDYNSGTQYF.

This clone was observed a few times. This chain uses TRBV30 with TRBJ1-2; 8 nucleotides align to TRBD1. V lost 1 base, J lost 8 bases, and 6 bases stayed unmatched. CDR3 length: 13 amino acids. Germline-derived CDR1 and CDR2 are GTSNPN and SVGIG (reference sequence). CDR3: CAWSAGTGGGYTF. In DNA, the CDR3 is TGTGCCTGGAGTGCCGGGACAGGCGGGGGCTACACCTTC.

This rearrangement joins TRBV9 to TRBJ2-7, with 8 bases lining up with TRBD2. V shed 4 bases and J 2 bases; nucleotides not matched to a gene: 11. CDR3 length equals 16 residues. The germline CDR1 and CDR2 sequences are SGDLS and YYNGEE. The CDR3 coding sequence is TGTGCCAGCAGCCCCCCCCTTACTAGCGGCGCCTACGAGCAGTACTTC. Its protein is CASSPPLTSGAYEQYF.

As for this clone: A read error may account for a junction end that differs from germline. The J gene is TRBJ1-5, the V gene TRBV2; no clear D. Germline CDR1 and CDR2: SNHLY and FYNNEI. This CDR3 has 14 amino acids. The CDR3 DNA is TGTGCCAGCAGTGAACACTATAGCAATCAACCCCAGCATTTT. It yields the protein CASSEHYSNQPQHF.

CDR3 amino acids: CASSQGNGEGYTF. The CDR3 coding sequence is TGTGCCAGCAGCCAGGGGAACGGGGAAGGCTACACCTTC. The V and J genes are TRBV14 and TRBJ1-2; D is ambiguous. CDR3 length: 13 amino acids. Germline assignment: CDR1 SGHDN and CDR2 FVKESK. V shed 3 bases and J shed 8 bases, with 13 bases lying between them.

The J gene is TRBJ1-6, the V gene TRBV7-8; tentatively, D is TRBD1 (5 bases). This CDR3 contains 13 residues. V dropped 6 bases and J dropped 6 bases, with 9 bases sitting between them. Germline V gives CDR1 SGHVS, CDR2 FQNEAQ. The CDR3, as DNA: TGTGCCAGCAGGTCACAGGTTAATTCACCCCTCCACTTT. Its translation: CASRSQVNSPLHF.

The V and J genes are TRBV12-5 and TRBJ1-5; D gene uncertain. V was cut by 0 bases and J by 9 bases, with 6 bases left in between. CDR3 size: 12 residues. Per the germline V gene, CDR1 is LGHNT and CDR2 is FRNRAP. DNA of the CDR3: TGTGCTAGTGGTTTGGTACGGGGGCCCCAGCATTTT. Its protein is CASGLVRGPQHF. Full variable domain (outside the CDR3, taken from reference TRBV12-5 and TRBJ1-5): DARVTQTPRHKVTEMGQEVTMRCQPILGHNTVFWYRQTMMQGLELLAYFRNRAPLDDSGMPKDRFSAEMPDATLATLKIQPSEPRDSAVYFCASGLVRGPQHFGDGTRLSIL.

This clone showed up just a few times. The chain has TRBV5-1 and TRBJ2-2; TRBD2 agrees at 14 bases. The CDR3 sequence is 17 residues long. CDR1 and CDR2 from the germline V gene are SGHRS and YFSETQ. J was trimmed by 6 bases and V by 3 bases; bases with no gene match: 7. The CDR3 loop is CASSSRLAGGLAGELFF. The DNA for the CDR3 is TGCGCCAGCAGCTCCCGACTAGCGGGGGGGCTAGCCGGGGAGCTGTTTTTT.